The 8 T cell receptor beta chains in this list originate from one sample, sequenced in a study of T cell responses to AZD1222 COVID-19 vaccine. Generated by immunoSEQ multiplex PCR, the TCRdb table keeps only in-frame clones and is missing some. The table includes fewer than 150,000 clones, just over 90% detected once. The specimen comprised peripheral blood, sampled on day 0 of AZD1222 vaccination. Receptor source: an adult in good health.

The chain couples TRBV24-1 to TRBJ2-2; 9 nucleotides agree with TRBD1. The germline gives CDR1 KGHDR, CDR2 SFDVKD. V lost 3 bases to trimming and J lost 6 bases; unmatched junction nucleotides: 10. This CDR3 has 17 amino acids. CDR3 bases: TGTGCCACCAGTGATGAATCCGGGACAGGGACGGCCGGGGAGCTGTTTTTT. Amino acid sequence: CATSDESGTGTAGELFF.

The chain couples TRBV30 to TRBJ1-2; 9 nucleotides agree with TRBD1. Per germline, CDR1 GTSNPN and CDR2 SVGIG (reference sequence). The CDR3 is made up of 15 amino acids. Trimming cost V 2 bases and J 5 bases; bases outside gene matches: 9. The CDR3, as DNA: TGTGCCTGGAGTCCAGGGACAGGGTCCCTTTATGGCTACACCTTC. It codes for CAWSPGTGSLYGYTF.

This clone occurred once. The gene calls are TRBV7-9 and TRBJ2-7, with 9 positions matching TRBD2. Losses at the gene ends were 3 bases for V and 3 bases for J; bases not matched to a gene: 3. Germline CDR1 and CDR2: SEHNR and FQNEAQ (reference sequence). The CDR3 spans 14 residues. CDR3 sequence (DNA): TGTGCCAGCAGCTTGGGACTAGCACTCTACGAGCAGTACTTC. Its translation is CASSLGLALYEQYF.

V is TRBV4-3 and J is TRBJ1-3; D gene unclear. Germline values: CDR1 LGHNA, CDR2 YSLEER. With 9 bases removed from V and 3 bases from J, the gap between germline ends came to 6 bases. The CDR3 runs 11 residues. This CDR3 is CASWGGNTIYF. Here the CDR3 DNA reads TGCGCCAGTTGGGGTGGAAACACCATATATTTT.

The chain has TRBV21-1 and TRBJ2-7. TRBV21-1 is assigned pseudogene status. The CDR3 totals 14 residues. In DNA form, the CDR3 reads TGTGCCAGCAGCAAAGCCGGCGTCTCCTACGAGCAGTACTTC. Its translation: CASSKAGVSYEQYF.

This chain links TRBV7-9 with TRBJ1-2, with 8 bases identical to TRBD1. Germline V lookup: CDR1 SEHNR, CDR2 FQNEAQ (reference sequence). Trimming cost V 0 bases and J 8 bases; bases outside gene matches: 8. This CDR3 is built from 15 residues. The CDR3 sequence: CASSLARTGSSGYTF. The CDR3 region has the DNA TGTGCCAGCAGCTTAGCTAGGACAGGGTCCAGCGGCTACACCTTC. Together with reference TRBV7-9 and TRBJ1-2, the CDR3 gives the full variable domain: DTGVSQNPRHKITKRGQNVTFRCDPISEHNRLYWYRQTLGQGPEFLTYFQNEAQLEKSRLLSDRFSAERPKGSFSTLEIQRTEQGDSAMYLCASSLARTGSSGYTFGSGTRLTVV.

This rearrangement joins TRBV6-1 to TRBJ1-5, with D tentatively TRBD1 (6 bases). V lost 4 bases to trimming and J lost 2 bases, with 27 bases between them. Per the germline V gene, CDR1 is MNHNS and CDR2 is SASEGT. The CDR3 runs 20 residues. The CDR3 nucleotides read TGTGCCAGCAGTGTCCCAGACAGGTCCCCCCCCGAATATCGCAATCAGCCCCAGCATTTT. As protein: CASSVPDRSPPEYRNQPQHF.

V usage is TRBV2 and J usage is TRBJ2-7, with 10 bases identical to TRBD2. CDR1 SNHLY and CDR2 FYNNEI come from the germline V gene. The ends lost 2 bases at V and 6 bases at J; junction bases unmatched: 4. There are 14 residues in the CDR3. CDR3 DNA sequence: TGTGCCAGCAGTGAACGAGCGGGGGGGAGCGAGCAGTACTTC. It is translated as CASSERAGGSEQYF.